Each of the 8 T cell receptor beta chains below was sequenced from the same sample in a study of identical twins. TCRdb used MiXCR to reprocess the 5' RACE reads, holding one entry per CDR3 protein. This table holds nearly 650,000 distinct CDR3 sequences, roughly 7.2% found once. The same sample was also used in a study of yellow fever vaccine responses in identical twins.

What was sequenced was PBMCs. Every receptor here comes from a woman aged 18-29 years in good health.

For this clonotype: An end of the junction does not agree with germline; a read error may underlie this. V is TRBV20-1 and J is TRBJ2-1, with 10 bases matching TRBD2. Germline V lookup: CDR1 DFQATT, CDR2 SNEGSKA (reference sequence). This CDR3 spans 16 amino acids. The CDR3 reads CCARASGSLGYNEQFF. CDR3 nucleotide sequence: TGCTGTGCTAGAGCTAGCGGGAGTTTGGGCTACAATGAGCAGTTCTTC.

This chain joins TRBV25-1 and TRBJ2-6, with D unclear. The CDR3 loop spans 15 amino acids. The germline V gene has CDR1 MGHDK and CDR2 SYGVNS. Trimming left V 4 bases short and J 2 bases short, with 9 bases between. CDR3 protein: CASSASQPGANVLTF. CDR3 sequence (DNA): TGTGCCAGCAGTGCCAGCCAGCCTGGGGCCAACGTCCTGACTTTC.

This clonotype has ten or more counts. V and J are TRBV29-1 and TRBJ2-3; D unresolved. V lost 4 bases and J 1 base, leaving 12 bases between the germline ends. Germline V gene data show CDR1 as SQVTM and CDR2 as ANQGSEA. The CDR3 has 14 amino acids. CDR3 bases: TGCAGCGTTGTCGTAACCCTAGGCACAGATACGCAGTATTTT. Its translation is CSVVVTLGTDTQYF.

This clonotype was seen a handful of times. CDR3 in amino acids: CASSSTSGRVYEQYF. The DNA for the CDR3 is TGCGCCAGCAGCTCGACTAGCGGTAGAGTCTACGAGCAGTACTTC. The chain employs TRBV5-1 and TRBJ2-7, with TRBD2 matching 9 bases. The CDR3 totals 15 residues. With V trimmed by 3 bases and J by 3 bases, 7 bases remained unmatched. Germline V lookup: CDR1 SGHRS, CDR2 YFSETQ.

The CDR3 protein is CASKLLAGGGGPSYNEQFF. The CDR3 region has the DNA TGTGCCAGCAAGCTGCTCGCAGGGGGGGGAGGGCCCTCCTACAATGAGCAGTTCTTC. The chain joins TRBV2 to TRBJ2-1; D is tentatively TRBD1 or TRBD2 (7 bases each). The CDR3 extends over 19 amino acids. Germline V gene sequence: CDR1 SNHLY, CDR2 FYNNEI. V dropped 7 bases and J dropped 0 bases, with 25 bases sitting between them.

This chain uses TRBV20-1 with TRBJ2-7; 9 bases fit TRBD2. The CDR3 spans 16 residues. After removal of 3 bases from V and 3 bases from J, the junction contained 12 bases not matched to a gene. Germline CDR1 is DFQATT and CDR2 is SNEGSKA (reference sequence). CDR3: CSASPSGSSGNYEQYF. The CDR3 coding sequence is TGCAGTGCTAGTCCCTCGGGGTCTAGCGGGAACTACGAGCAGTACTTC.

V is TRBV25-1 and J is TRBJ1-1; no reliable D call. The ends were cut back, 0 bases at V and 4 bases at J, with 9 bases in the middle. This CDR3 has 14 amino acids. CDR1 is MGHDK, CDR2 SYGVNS, per germline. CDR3: CASSEYLGSTEAFF. Written as DNA, the CDR3 is TGTGCCAGCAGTGAATACTTAGGAAGCACTGAAGCTTTCTTT.

This clonotype has ten or more counts. The chain combines TRBV12-3 or TRBV12-4 with TRBJ2-1, with 11 bases identical to TRBD2. This CDR3 comprises 14 residues. Losses at the gene ends were 6 bases for V and 9 bases for J; bases not matched to a gene: 7. The CDR3 protein is CASRISGGAVEQFF. The DNA for the CDR3 is TGTGCCAGCAGAATTAGCGGGGGGGCCGTTGAGCAGTTCTTC.